The 4 T cell receptor beta chains below all came from one sample that was sequenced in a study of cytomegalovirus exposure and HLA in healthy donors. Primers for the PCR totalled 60 Vbeta and 13 Jbeta. The repertoire was sequenced with immunoSEQ multiplex PCR; TCRdb's copy has only in-frame clones and lacks some. The table shows 180,000 or so clones, with around three quarters occurring only once. The source material was PBMCs. The receptor set was obtained from a woman under 40 in good health and CMV-seronegative.

The rearrangement links TRBV9 to TRBJ1-3; tentative D call: TRBD1 (6 bases). CDR1 and CDR2 (germline): SGDLS, YYNGEE. There are 15 residues in the CDR3. Trimming took 0 bases from V and 8 from J, leaving 15 bases between them. CDR3 sequence reads: CASSVGTDRLHTIYF. For the CDR3, the DNA is TGTGCCAGCAGCGTAGGGACAGACCGCCTCCACACCATATATTTT.

This clone showed up just a few times. V usage is TRBV5-4 and J usage is TRBJ2-3; 9 nucleotides agree with TRBD1. V lost 5 bases and J lost 1; bases outside the gene matches: 2. Looked up from germline, CDR1 is SGHNT and CDR2 is YYREEE (reference sequence). This CDR3 has 14 amino acids. Here the CDR3 reads CASRRDRGTDTQYF. CDR3 bases: TGTGCCAGCAGGCGGGACAGGGGCACAGATACGCAGTATTTT.

This clone was seen only a few times. The chain combines TRBV5-1 with TRBJ1-6; 10 bases are a match to TRBD1. The germline V gene encodes CDR1 SGHRS and CDR2 YFSETQ. With 0 bases clipped from V and 8 bases from J, the junction kept 2 bases outside the gene matches. This CDR3 has 15 amino acids. The CDR3 DNA follows: TGCGCCAGCAGCTTGGGGACAGGGGGACATTCACCCCTCCACTTT. It specifies CASSLGTGGHSPLHF.

The chain uses TRBV7-2 and TRBJ2-7, with 8 positions matching TRBD2. The CDR3 length is 15 residues. Trimming cost V 0 bases and J 5 bases; bases outside gene matches: 6. Germline V lookup: CDR1 SGHTA, CDR2 FQGNSA. CDR3 region: CASSLAMRGDHEQYF. CDR3 DNA sequence: TGTGCCAGCAGCTTAGCGATGCGGGGGGACCACGAGCAGTACTTC.